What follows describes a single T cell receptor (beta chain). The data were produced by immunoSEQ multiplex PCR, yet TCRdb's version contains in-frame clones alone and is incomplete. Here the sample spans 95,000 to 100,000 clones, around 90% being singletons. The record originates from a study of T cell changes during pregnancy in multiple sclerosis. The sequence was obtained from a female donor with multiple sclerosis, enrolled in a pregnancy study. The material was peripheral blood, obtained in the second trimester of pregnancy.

The CDR3 nucleotides read TGCAGCGTTGAGGGGCTAGCGGGAGCCTACGAGCAGTACTTC. It codes for CSVEGLAGAYEQYF. The V call is TRBV29-1, the J call TRBJ2-7, with 10 positions matching TRBD2. The CDR3 is 14 amino acids. V dropped 3 bases and J dropped 2; count of bases not matched to a gene: 4. Germline CDR1 and CDR2: SQVTM and ANQGSEA.